Below are 27 T cell receptor beta chains sequenced from a single sample in a study of shared clonotypes between healthy human individuals. Measured with immunoSEQ multiplex PCR; TCRdb has only the in-frame clones, and not every one. The data show some 1.1 million clones, approximately 80% seen once. Specimen: memory CD4+ T cells from PBMCs. Documented subset: CD45RA-negative fraction. These receptors were taken from a man between 18 and 29 years old in good health. Some clones in this sample may be carry-over from other donors' samples.

The genes are TRBV27 and TRBJ1-2; no reliable D call. The germline V and J ends were trimmed by 6 bases and 2 bases, with 13 bases remaining between them. This CDR3 is 14 amino acids long. CDR1 is MNHEY, CDR2 SMNVEV, per germline (reference sequence). CDR3 coding DNA: TGTGCCAGCAGCCCCCAGGTGCGAAACTATGGCTACACCTTC. Amino acids: CASSPQVRNYGYTF.

This clone was seen just once. This rearrangement joins TRBV29-1 to TRBJ1-2; no reliable D call. In germline, CDR1 is SQVTM, CDR2 ANQGSEA. The CDR3 contains 12 residues. V was cut by 0 bases and J by 4 bases, with 6 bases left in between. The chain's CDR3 is CSVEDRGYGYTF. CDR3 sequence (DNA): TGCAGCGTTGAAGATCGAGGCTATGGCTACACCTTC.

The chain is built from TRBV4-1 and TRBJ1-2, with D perhaps matching TRBD1 (6 bases). There are 17 residues in the CDR3. V was pared by 4 bases and J by 4 bases, with 22 bases between. Germline V gives CDR1 MGHRA, CDR2 YSYEKL. The CDR3 nucleotides are TGCGCCAGCAGCCGTACCCCTCAAACAGGGAATGGCTATGGCTACACCTTC. It yields the protein CASSRTPQTGNGYGYTF.

The V and J genes are TRBV9 and TRBJ2-3, with 10 bases fitting TRBD2. The V gene end was trimmed by 1 base and the J gene end by 6 bases; junction bases not matched to a gene: 2. Looked up from germline, CDR1 is SGDLS and CDR2 is YYNGEE. This CDR3 is built from 14 residues. For the CDR3, the DNA is TGTGCCAGCAGCGTACTAGCGGGGGTGGATACGCAGTATTTT. Its protein is CASSVLAGVDTQYF.

The gene calls are TRBV5-6 and TRBJ1-1; TRBD1 might be the D (6 bases). The CDR3 runs 13 residues. Trimming pared 7 bases from V and 5 bases from J, leaving 15 bases between. Germline assignment: CDR1 SGHDT and CDR2 YYEEEE. CDR3 protein: CASQQGLRTEAFF. The CDR3 DNA sequence: TGTGCCAGCCAGCAGGGGCTCAGGACTGAAGCTTTCTTT.

This chain links TRBV18 with TRBJ2-3; 9 positions agree with TRBD2. Per the germline V gene, CDR1 is KGHSH and CDR2 is LQKENI. V lost 5 bases and J lost 4; bases outside the gene matches: 10. The CDR3 spans 16 residues. The CDR3 spells CASSSSTSGDADTQYF. The CDR3 region has the DNA TGTGCCAGCTCATCTTCGACTAGCGGAGACGCAGATACGCAGTATTTT.

The CDR3 here is CAIRGTGGSDQPQHF. In DNA, the CDR3 is TGTGCCATCAGAGGGACAGGAGGGTCCGATCAGCCCCAGCATTTT. This chain uses TRBV10-3 with TRBJ1-5; TRBD1 agrees at 8 bases. CDR3 length: 15 amino acids. Germline V gene data show CDR1 as ENHRY and CDR2 as SYGVKD. V trimming: 6 bases; J trimming: 5 bases; junction bases outside the gene matches: 9.

The genes are TRBV28 and TRBJ1-2; maybe TRBD1 (6 bases). This CDR3 contains 14 residues. Germline V gene lookup returns CDR1 MDHEN and CDR2 SYDVKM. Between the trimmed V and J ends, which lost 7 bases and 9 bases, there was a span of 21 bases. DNA for the CDR3: TGTGCCAGCATCCCCACCGGGACACCGCGACGCTACACCTTC. It is translated as CASIPTGTPRRYTF.

The rearrangement uses TRBV9 and TRBJ2-2; D may match TRBD1 or TRBD2 (6 bases each). This CDR3 is 15 amino acids long. Germline CDR1 reads SGDLS; CDR2 reads YYNGEE. V lost 2 bases and J lost 6, with 14 bases in between. The CDR3, as DNA: TGTGCCAGCAGCGTCGAGGGGGGAGTTGCCGGGGAGCTGTTTTTT. As protein: CASSVEGGVAGELFF.

This sequence joins TRBV9 and TRBJ2-1, with D maybe TRBD1 (5 bases). The CDR3 sequence is 15 residues long. Deletions cut 4 bases from V and 9 bases from J, with 20 bases between. CDR1 is SGDLS, CDR2 YYNGEE, per germline. CDR3 amino acids: CASSIKDKAWGEQFF. The CDR3 coding sequence is TGTGCCAGCAGCATAAAGGACAAGGCGTGGGGTGAGCAGTTCTTC. The variable domain in full, with the rest retrieved from reference TRBV9 and TRBJ2-1, is DSGVTQTPKHLITATGQRVTLRCSPRSGDLSVYWYQQSLDQGLQFLIQYYNGEERAKGNILERFSAQQFPDLHSELNLSSLELGDSALYFCASSIKDKAWGEQFFGPGTRLTVL.

For the CDR3, the DNA is TGCGCCAGCAGCTTGGGGGCAGGGTACGCCCAGCATTTT. Protein product: CASSLGAGYAQHF. The chain employs TRBV5-1 and TRBJ1-5, with a possible D match to TRBD1 (5 bases). Per the germline V gene, CDR1 is SGHRS and CDR2 is YFSETQ. Trimming took 0 bases from V and 11 from J, leaving 12 bases between them. CDR3 length equals 13 residues.

The chain couples TRBV9 to TRBJ2-1; the match to TRBD2 covers 8 bases. Losses at the gene ends were 4 bases for V and 15 bases for J; bases not matched to a gene: 6. Per the germline V gene, CDR1 is SGDLS and CDR2 is YYNGEE. The CDR3 is made up of 11 amino acids. Written as DNA, the CDR3 is TGTGCCAGCAGCCCCGGGACTAGAGTGTTCTTC. The encoded protein is CASSPGTRVFF.

The chain joins TRBV28 to TRBJ1-2, with D possibly being TRBD1 (6 bases). This CDR3 region has 13 residues. CDR1 is MDHEN, CDR2 SYDVKM, per germline. V lost 6 bases and J lost 4, with 12 bases in between. The CDR3 DNA follows: TGTGCCAGCAGCCAGGACAGCGGCTATGGCTACACCTTC. Its translation: CASSQDSGYGYTF.

The V and J genes are TRBV4-1 and TRBJ2-3; D remains unclear. The germline gives CDR1 MGHRA, CDR2 YSYEKL. Trimming took 6 bases from V and 4 from J, leaving 5 bases between them. CDR3 length equals 11 residues. The CDR3 DNA sequence: TGCGCCAGCAGTATAGCAGATACGCAGTATTTT. Its translation: CASSIADTQYF.

The chain carries TRBV5-4 and TRBJ2-1; tentatively, D is TRBD2 (5 bases). The CDR3 length is 13 residues. The germline gives CDR1 SGHNT, CDR2 YYREEE (reference sequence). V was cut by 4 bases and J by 8 bases, with 13 bases left in between. CDR3 DNA: TGTGCCAGCAGCCGGGGAGATTTATATGAGCAGTTCTTC. It yields the protein CASSRGDLYEQFF.

The chain carries TRBV27 and TRBJ2-1; 8 bases align to TRBD1. CDR1 and CDR2 (germline): MNHEY, SMNVEV (reference sequence). This CDR3 has 15 residues. V shed 5 bases, J shed 5 bases, and the junction held 8 bases outside the gene matches. CDR3 sequence: CASSPIRGLNNEQFF. The CDR3 nucleotides are TGTGCCAGCAGTCCAATCAGGGGGCTCAACAATGAGCAGTTCTTC.

This clone has ten or more counts. The rearrangement links TRBV9 to TRBJ2-2; 7 nucleotides match TRBD2. The length of the CDR3 is 19 residues. J gave up 3 bases and V 2 bases, and 16 bases lay outside the gene matches. Looked up from germline, CDR1 is SGDLS and CDR2 is YYNGEE. The CDR3 loop is CASSVGRGRALEHTGELFF. In DNA, the CDR3 is TGTGCCAGCAGCGTTGGGCGAGGGAGGGCCCTCGAGCACACCGGGGAGCTGTTTTTT.

This sequence joins TRBV7-9 and TRBJ2-7, with unresolved D. Trimming cost V 2 bases and J 7 bases, with 6 bases left between them. The CDR3 is 11 amino acids. The V gene's germline CDR1 is SEHNR and CDR2 FQNEAQ (reference sequence). CDR3 in amino acids: CASSLFSEQYF. The CDR3 nucleotides read TGTGCCAGCAGCTTATTCAGTGAGCAGTACTTC.

The genes are TRBV7-8 and TRBJ1-3; 8 nucleotides align to TRBD1. CDR1 is SGHVS, CDR2 FQNEAQ, per germline. The CDR3 loop spans 17 amino acids. J was trimmed by 3 bases and V by 3 bases; bases with no gene match: 10. CDR3 bases: TGTGCCAGCAGCTTCCTTAGGACAGGGAATTTTGGAAACACCATATATTTT. Its protein product is CASSFLRTGNFGNTIYF.

DNA of the CDR3: TGTGCCAGCAGCGTAGTTTGGGAGAGTAGCGGGAGACTCTCTGGGGCCAACGTCCTGACTTTC. It encodes CASSVVWESSGRLSGANVLTF. The genes are TRBV9 and TRBJ2-6; 9 nucleotides align to TRBD2. V dropped 0 bases and J dropped 0; count of bases not matched to a gene: 13. The CDR3 sequence is 21 residues long. Germline CDR1 and CDR2: SGDLS and YYNGEE.

The chain joins TRBV7-2 to TRBJ2-5; 7 positions match TRBD2. V gave up 4 bases and J gave up 5 bases; unmatched junction bases: 16. Germline V gene data show CDR1 as SGHTA and CDR2 as FQGNSA. There are 17 residues in the CDR3. The CDR3 loop is CASSYSPTTPSGETQYF. The CDR3, as DNA: TGTGCCAGCAGCTACTCACCAACGACTCCTAGCGGCGAGACCCAGTACTTC.

The CDR3 DNA follows: TGCGCCAGCAGCCCTATTACAGGGAACACTGAAGCTTTCTTT. Encoded protein: CASSPITGNTEAFF. This chain joins TRBV5-1 and TRBJ1-1, with TRBD1 as a possible D gene (5 bases). Germline CDR1 and CDR2: SGHRS and YFSETQ. This CDR3 is 14 amino acids long. The ends were cut back, 4 bases at V and 1 base at J, with 11 bases in the middle.

The chain employs TRBV4-1 and TRBJ2-3; TRBD2 agrees at 7 bases. Germline CDR1 is MGHRA and CDR2 is YSYEKL. The CDR3 is 15 residues long. V lost 0 bases, J lost 7 bases, and 7 bases stayed unmatched. The CDR3 is CASSQDAGVKNTQYF. The CDR3 nucleotides are TGCGCCAGCAGCCAAGATGCGGGGGTTAAAAATACGCAGTATTTT.

This clone has a count of ten or more. V usage is TRBV7-2 and J usage is TRBJ2-1; maybe TRBD1 (5 bases). The CDR3 length is 12 residues. Trimming left V 5 bases short and J 4 bases short, with 6 bases between. Germline V gives CDR1 SGHTA, CDR2 FQGNSA. CDR3 nucleotides: TGTGCCAGCAGCCCAGGGTACAATGAGCAGTTCTTC. Residues: CASSPGYNEQFF.

The chain is built from TRBV5-1 and TRBJ2-3, with D hard to call. Germline CDR1 reads SGHRS; CDR2 reads YFSETQ. V lost 3 bases to trimming and J lost 6 bases, with 8 bases between them. This CDR3 is built from 12 residues. CDR3 amino acids: CASSSSKDTQYF. The CDR3 DNA is TGCGCCAGCAGCTCCTCAAAGGATACGCAGTATTTT.

V gene TRBV7-3 combines with J gene TRBJ2-1; 11 bases fit TRBD2. The CDR3 has 17 amino acids. The J segment lost 10 bases and the V segment lost 5 bases, leaving 16 bases of the junction unmatched. CDR1 is SGHTA and CDR2 is FQGTGA in the germline V gene. The DNA of the CDR3 is TGTGCCAGCAGCCCCCCGGGAATAGCGGGAGGGCCTAAGGAGCAGTTCTTC. This gives the protein CASSPPGIAGGPKEQFF. Drawing the rest from reference TRBV7-3 and TRBJ2-1, the complete variable domain is GAGVSQTPSNKVTEKGKYVELRCDPISGHTALYWYRQSLGQGPEFLIYFQGTGAADDSGLPNDRFFAVRPEGSVSTLKIQRTERGDSAVYLCASSPPGIAGGPKEQFFGPGTRLTVL.

The V and J genes are TRBV6-1 and TRBJ2-3; D is unclear. Trimming cost V 4 bases and J 6 bases, with 20 bases left between them. The CDR3 spans 16 residues. Germline CDR1 is MNHNS and CDR2 is SASEGT. The CDR3 coding sequence is TGTGCCAGCAGTGGTCCCCCGTTTTCACTGGGGGATACGCAGTATTTT. Amino acid sequence: CASSGPPFSLGDTQYF.